The sample holds one count of the clone carrying this TCR beta chain. Antigen unknown. This sample was included in a study of shared clonotypes between healthy human individuals. The study's findings and limits: Across a few donors, naive CD4 shared roughly 5.2%, naive CD8 more than 3%, memory CD4 roughly 2.3%, memory CD8 0.35% to 0.5%.

Germline CDR1 reads SGHDT; CDR2 reads YYEEEE. The CDR3 spans 13 residues. The V end was cut by 4 bases, the J end by 12 bases, with 17 bases between. The investigators split CD4+ cells into a CD45RA+ naive subset and a CD45RA-negative memory subset. Here immunoSEQ multiplex PCR was the method, and the copy in TCRdb shows in-frame clones only, minus some. Found here are roughly 1 million clones, around 76% of them singletons; the top ten hold 1.4%. Material for sequencing was memory CD4+ T cells sorted from blood. The subset here: CD45RA-negative fraction. This sequence was found in a young man in good health. The chain links TRBV5-6 to TRBJ2-1; TRBD1 or TRBD2 may be the D gene (5 bases each). The CDR3 sequence: CASSVGPGTWQFF. The CDR3 nucleotides are TGTGCCAGCAGCGTAGGGCCCGGGACCTGGCAGTTCTTC.